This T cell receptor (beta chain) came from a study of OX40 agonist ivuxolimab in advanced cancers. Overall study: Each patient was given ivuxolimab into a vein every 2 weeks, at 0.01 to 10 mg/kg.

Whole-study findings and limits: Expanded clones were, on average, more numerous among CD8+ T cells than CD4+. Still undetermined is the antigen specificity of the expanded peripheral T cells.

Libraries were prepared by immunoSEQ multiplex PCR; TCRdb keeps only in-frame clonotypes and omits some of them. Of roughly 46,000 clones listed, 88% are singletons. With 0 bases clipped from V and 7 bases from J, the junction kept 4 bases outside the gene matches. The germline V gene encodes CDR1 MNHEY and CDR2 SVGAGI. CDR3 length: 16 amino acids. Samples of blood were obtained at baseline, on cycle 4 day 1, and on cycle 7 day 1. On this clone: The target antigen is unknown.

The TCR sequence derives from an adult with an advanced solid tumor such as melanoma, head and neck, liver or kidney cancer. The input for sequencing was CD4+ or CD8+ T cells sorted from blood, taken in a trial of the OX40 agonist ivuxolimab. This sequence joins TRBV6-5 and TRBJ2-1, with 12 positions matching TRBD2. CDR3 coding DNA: TGTGCCAGCAGTTACTCGACTAGCGGGAGAAGGAATGAGCAGTTCTTC. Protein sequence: CASSYSTSGRRNEQFF.